These 27 T cell receptor beta chains came from one sample sequenced in a study of control samples from healthy donors and cancer patients. Sequenced by immunoSEQ multiplex PCR; TCRdb stores in-frame clones only, minus some. The table includes about 410,000 clones, 75% to 95% detected once. The sequenced sample consisted of PBMCs. The source is a man aged 35-49 years with head and neck cancer.

This clone is a singleton in its sample. CDR3 nucleotides: TGTGCCAGCTCACCACCGACAGGGGGCTATGGCTACACCTTC. It yields the protein CASSPPTGGYGYTF. The chain combines TRBV18 with TRBJ1-2, with 9 bases identical to TRBD1. Germline assignment: CDR1 KGHSH and CDR2 LQKENI. This CDR3 is 14 amino acids long. Trimming took 0 bases from V and 4 from J; bases not matched to a gene: 0.

The rearrangement uses TRBV11-3 and TRBJ1-1; no clear D gene. V dropped 4 bases and J dropped 1 base, with 4 bases sitting between them. The CDR3 extends over 12 amino acids. CDR1 and CDR2 from the germline V gene are SGHNT and YENEEA. CDR3 sequence reads: CASSSANTEAFF. The CDR3 DNA is TGTGCCAGCAGCTCTGCGAACACTGAAGCTTTCTTT.

The gene calls are TRBV7-2 and TRBJ2-5; D may match TRBD1 or TRBD2 (7 bases each). Germline V lookup: CDR1 SGHTA, CDR2 FQGNSA. V lost 7 bases, J lost 4 bases, and 16 bases lay in between. There are 14 residues in the CDR3. The CDR3 DNA reads as TGTGCCAGCACCCACCCAGGGGGGGGAGAGACCCAGTACTTC. This gives the protein CASTHPGGGETQYF.

V is TRBV15 and J is TRBJ2-5; D may match TRBD1 or TRBD2 (7 bases each). The length of the CDR3 is 17 residues. Germline CDR1 LNHNV, CDR2 YYDKDF (reference sequence). Trimming left V 7 bases short and J 1 base short, with 22 bases between. The chain's CDR3 is CATTPGGAQGIQETQYF. The CDR3 nucleotides read TGTGCCACCACGCCAGGGGGGGCGCAGGGCATCCAAGAGACCCAGTACTTC.

This chain uses TRBV11-2 with TRBJ1-1, with no clear D. From germline, CDR1 is SGHAT and CDR2 FQNNGV. This CDR3 spans 15 amino acids. V gave up 0 bases and J gave up 6 bases, with 14 bases separating them. CDR3 residues: CASSLEGRRSSEAFF. CDR3 coding DNA: TGTGCCAGCAGCTTAGAGGGTCGCCGAAGTTCTGAAGCTTTCTTT.

The J gene is TRBJ1-2, the V gene TRBV19, with D unresolved. There are 16 residues in the CDR3. V shed 1 base and J shed 0 bases, with 12 bases lying between them. Per germline, CDR1 LNHDA and CDR2 SQIVND (reference sequence). CDR3 DNA: TGTGCCAGTAGTATAGGGGCCTTTGCCTCTAACTATGGCTACACCTTC. It is translated as CASSIGAFASNYGYTF.

The chain recombines TRBV29-1 with TRBJ2-1; tentatively, D is TRBD1 or TRBD2 (5 bases each). Germline V gives CDR1 SQVTM, CDR2 ANQGSEA. The CDR3 covers 16 residues. The ends were cut back, 4 bases at V and 1 base at J, with 17 bases in the middle. CDR3 nucleotides: TGCAGCGTTGGGGTTATGGGACCGCGATCCTACAATGAGCAGTTCTTC. Encoded protein: CSVGVMGPRSYNEQFF.

The chain's CDR3 is CATSSFSLGFSEQFF. The DNA of the CDR3 is TGTGCCACCAGCTCCTTTTCCTTAGGATTTAGTGAGCAGTTCTTC. J is TRBJ2-1 and V is TRBV15; D unclear. The germline V gene has CDR1 LNHNV and CDR2 YYDKDF (reference sequence). The ends were cut back, 5 bases at V and 9 bases at J, with 20 bases in the middle. There are 15 residues in the CDR3.

The chain employs TRBV7-6 and TRBJ2-3, with D unclear. The CDR3 runs to 15 residues. The germline CDR1 and CDR2 sequences are SGHVS and FNYEAQ. The V and J ends lost 1 base and 1 base respectively, with 9 bases between them. CDR3 in amino acids: CASSLGSRGTDTQYF. CDR3 bases: TGTGCCAGCAGCTTAGGGTCCCGGGGCACAGATACGCAGTATTTT.

This clone has more than one count but fewer than ten. The chain recombines TRBV5-6 with TRBJ2-7, with a weak D call TRBD1 (6 bases). V was shortened by 4 bases and J by 7 bases, with 12 bases between the two germline ends. Germline assignment: CDR1 SGHDT and CDR2 YYEEEE. CDR3 length: 12 amino acids. CDR3 region: CASSQGLGEQYF. The CDR3 DNA sequence: TGTGCCAGCAGCCAGGGGCTCGGGGAGCAGTACTTC. The full variable domain, its missing parts supplied by reference TRBV5-6 and TRBJ2-7, is DAGVTQSPTHLIKTRGQQVTLRCSPKSGHDTVSWYQQALGQGPQFIFQYYEEEERQRGNFPDRFSGHQFPNYSSELNVNALLLGDSALYLCASSQGLGEQYFGPGTRLTVT.

On this clone: This same CDR3 is encoded by further DNA sequences in the sample. V usage is TRBV30 and J usage is TRBJ1-1; D might be TRBD1 (6 bases). Germline V gene sequence: CDR1 GTSNPN, CDR2 SVGIG (reference sequence). Between the trimmed V and J ends, which lost 3 bases and 5 bases, there was a span of 7 bases. The CDR3 length is 11 residues. The CDR3 DNA is TGTGCCTGGAGAGGGGGTACTGAAGCTTTCTTT. Translated: CAWRGGTEAFF.

In its sample, this clone was seen a few times. The rearrangement links TRBV6-2 or TRBV6-3 to TRBJ2-2; D could derive from TRBD1 or TRBD2 (5 bases each). The CDR3 is made up of 18 amino acids. V was clipped by 2 bases and J by 6 bases, with 22 bases between them. Germline V gives CDR1 MNHEY, CDR2 SVGEGT. Here the CDR3 reads CASSYKLGVGRHPGELFF. The CDR3 coding sequence is TGTGCCAGCAGTTACAAATTAGGAGTGGGACGGCACCCCGGGGAGCTGTTTTTT.

The gene calls are TRBV5-8 and TRBJ1-1; maybe TRBD1 (6 bases). The CDR3 is made up of 12 amino acids. CDR1 and CDR2 from the germline V gene are SGHTS and YDEGEE. V shed 6 bases and J shed 10 bases, with 16 bases lying between them. The CDR3 bases are TGTGCCAGCACCTCTGGTCGAGGGGGAGCTTTCTTT. Translating it yields CASTSGRGGAFF. Based on the CDR3 plus reference TRBV5-8 and TRBJ1-1, the full variable domain is EAGVTQSPTHLIKTRGQQATLRCSPISGHTSVYWYQQALGLGLQFLLWYDEGEERNRGNFPPRFSGRQFPNYSSELNVNALELEDSALYLCASTSGRGGAFFGQGTRLTVV.

The chain is built from TRBV9 and TRBJ2-2; no definite D call. Germline assignment: CDR1 SGDLS and CDR2 YYNGEE. With 0 bases removed from V and 0 bases from J, the gap between germline ends came to 9 bases. The CDR3 runs 16 residues. CDR3 bases: TGTGCCAGCAGCGTAGAAAGGTACGCGAACACCGGGGAGCTGTTTTTT. This gives the protein CASSVERYANTGELFF. The variable domain in full, completed from reference TRBV9 and TRBJ2-2, reads DSGVTQTPKHLITATGQRVTLRCSPRSGDLSVYWYQQSLDQGLQFLIQYYNGEERAKGNILERFSAQQFPDLHSELNLSSLELGDSALYFCASSVERYANTGELFFGEGSRLTVL.

The chain employs TRBV7-3 and TRBJ1-1, with D unclear. From germline, CDR1 is SGHTA and CDR2 FQGTGA. The V gene lost 8 bases and the J gene lost 4 bases, with 14 bases spanning the gap. The CDR3 loop spans 13 amino acids. The CDR3, as DNA: TGTGCCAGCGCTGCTAGGACGTCCACTGAAGCTTTCTTT. This sequence encodes CASAARTSTEAFF.

The chain is built from TRBV5-1 and TRBJ1-2; tentatively, D is TRBD1 (6 bases). With 1 base removed from V and 2 bases from J, the gap between germline ends came to 9 bases. CDR1 and CDR2 (germline): SGHRS, YFSETQ. The CDR3 runs 14 residues. The CDR3 DNA follows: TGCGCCAGCAGCTTGATCGGACAGAACTATGGCTACACCTTC. The encoded protein is CASSLIGQNYGYTF.

This sequence joins TRBV18 and TRBJ2-2, with D perhaps TRBD1 (5 bases). Germline V CDR1 and CDR2: KGHSH, LQKENI. Trimming shortened V by 3 bases and J by 5 bases, and 7 bases separated the two germline ends. CDR3 length: 13 residues. CDR3 nucleotides: TGTGCCAGCTCACCTCCAGGGACCGGGGAGCTGTTTTTT. This encodes CASSPPGTGELFF. Filled out from reference TRBV18 and TRBJ2-2, the complete variable domain reads NAGVMQNPRHLVRRRGQEARLRCSPMKGHSHVYWYRQLPEEGLKFMVYLQKENIIDESGMPKERFSAEFPKEGPSILRIQQVVRGDSAAYFCASSPPGTGELFFGEGSRLTVL.

The rearrangement joins TRBV28 to TRBJ2-2; maybe TRBD2 (6 bases). Germline V gene sequence: CDR1 MDHEN, CDR2 SYDVKM. The CDR3 runs to 15 residues. Deletions cut 6 bases from V and 3 bases from J, with 14 bases between. In DNA form, the CDR3 reads TGTGCCAGCAGAAGGACGGGAGCCTACACCGGGGAGCTGTTTTTT. Translating it yields CASRRTGAYTGELFF.

V gene TRBV6-5 combines with J gene TRBJ2-1; tentative D call: TRBD2 (7 bases). Germline V gene lookup returns CDR1 MNHEY and CDR2 SVGAGI. Trimming pared 7 bases from V and 10 bases from J, leaving 20 bases between. This CDR3 comprises 14 residues. CDR3 in amino acids: CASIGLAGAFEQFF. DNA of the CDR3: TGTGCCAGCATTGGACTGGCGGGGGCCTTCGAGCAGTTCTTC.

The chain couples TRBV7-3 to TRBJ2-2, with D unresolved. CDR3 size: 16 residues. V was pared by 0 bases and J by 0 bases, with 8 bases between. Germline V gives CDR1 SGHTA, CDR2 FQGTGA. The CDR3 sequence is CASSLTGRPNTGELFF. The CDR3 nucleotides are TGTGCCAGCAGCTTAACGGGCAGACCGAACACCGGGGAGCTGTTTTTT.

V usage is TRBV6-5 and J usage is TRBJ2-3, with a weak D call TRBD1 (6 bases). The CDR3 loop spans 14 amino acids. The V end was cut by 7 bases, the J end by 2 bases, with 13 bases between. CDR1 is MNHEY, CDR2 SVGAGI, per germline. The CDR3 nucleotides are TGTGCCAGCACCGGTGGGACAACCACAGATACGCAGTATTTT. This codes for CASTGGTTTDTQYF.

The chain links TRBV10-2 to TRBJ1-2; maybe TRBD1 (6 bases). The CDR3 is 15 amino acids. With 7 bases removed from V and 4 bases from J, the gap between germline ends came to 19 bases. The germline gives CDR1 WSHSY, CDR2 SAAADI. The CDR3 is CASNPVGQLSYGYTF. DNA of the CDR3: TGCGCCAGCAATCCCGTTGGACAGTTAAGCTATGGCTACACCTTC.

The V call is TRBV2, the J call TRBJ2-1; a weak D match, TRBD2 (5 bases). This CDR3 has 14 amino acids. Germline values: CDR1 SNHLY, CDR2 FYNNEI. V was trimmed by 6 bases and J by 0 bases, leaving 9 bases between them. This CDR3 is CASRQTSSYNEQFF. The CDR3 DNA reads TGTGCCAGCAGGCAAACTAGCTCCTACAATGAGCAGTTCTTC.

The chain recombines TRBV6-9 with TRBJ1-3; tentative D call: TRBD1 (5 bases). Trimming cost V 6 bases and J 2 bases, with 17 bases left between them. Germline loops: CDR1 MNHGY, CDR2 SVAAGI. CDR3 length: 16 residues. The CDR3 DNA is TGTGCCAGCAGCGATCCCCACAGGACCCCTGGAAACACCATATATTTT. Translating gives CASSDPHRTPGNTIYF.

This chain uses TRBV7-8 with TRBJ2-5, with a tentative D call TRBD2 (6 bases). CDR1 SGHVS and CDR2 FQNEAQ come from the germline V gene. The CDR3 is 16 amino acids. V lost 4 bases and J lost 5, with 20 bases in between. DNA of the CDR3: TGTGCCAGCAGCTCTCCGGGAGAAACGGGAATGGAGACCCAGTACTTC. It is translated as CASSSPGETGMETQYF.

The chain is built from TRBV14 and TRBJ2-2; the D gene is possibly TRBD1 (5 bases). V shed 1 base and J shed 7 bases, with 10 bases lying between them. Germline CDR1 reads SGHDN; CDR2 reads FVKESK. The CDR3 loop spans 14 amino acids. The CDR3 region is CASSQVGVGGELFF. The CDR3 region has the DNA TGTGCCAGCAGCCAAGTAGGGGTCGGCGGGGAGCTGTTTTTT.

CDR3 loop: CSASGGQGGEKLFF. In DNA, the CDR3 is TGCAGTGCTAGTGGGGGACAGGGTGGTGAAAAACTGTTTTTT. This chain connects TRBV20-1 to TRBJ1-4; 9 bases are a match to TRBD1. CDR1 is DFQATT and CDR2 is SNEGSKA in the germline V gene (reference sequence). Trimming took 3 bases from V and 7 from J; bases not matched to a gene: 6. There are 14 residues in the CDR3.